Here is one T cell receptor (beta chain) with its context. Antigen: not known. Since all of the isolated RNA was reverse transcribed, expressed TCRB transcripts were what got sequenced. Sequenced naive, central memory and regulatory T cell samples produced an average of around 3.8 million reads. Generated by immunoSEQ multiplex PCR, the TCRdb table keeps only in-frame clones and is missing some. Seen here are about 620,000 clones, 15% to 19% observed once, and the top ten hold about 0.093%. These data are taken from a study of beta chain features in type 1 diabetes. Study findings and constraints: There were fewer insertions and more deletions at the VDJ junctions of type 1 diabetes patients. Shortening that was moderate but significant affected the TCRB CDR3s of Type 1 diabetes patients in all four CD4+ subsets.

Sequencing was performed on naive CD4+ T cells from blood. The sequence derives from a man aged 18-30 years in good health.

CDR3 bases: TGTGCCAGCAGTCAGATAAGCGGGGGAATTGGCGAGCAGTACTTC. Translated: CASSQISGGIGEQYF. The V call is TRBV7-9, the J call TRBJ2-7; TRBD2 matches 8 bases. J lost 6 bases, V lost 6 bases, and 13 bases had no gene match. This CDR3 region has 15 residues. Germline CDR1 and CDR2: SEHNR and FQNEAQ (reference sequence).